The 20 T cell receptor beta chains below were found in one sample sequenced in a study of T cell responses to AZD1222 COVID-19 vaccine (dated by TCRdb to the early 2020s). Libraries were prepared through the immunoSEQ multiplex PCR assay. This is the immuneACCESS table as TCRdb keeps it, with only in-frame sequences that have V and J called. A part of the clones is gone; compared with another copy, unresolved V genes explain less than half, and the rest is unexplained. The sample table holds 150,000 to 200,000 clones, of which around 93% were seen once. The ten largest clones take up about 9.2% of the sample. The time point label, as the study defines it: baseline before first vaccination. This specimen consisted of peripheral blood, obtained on day 0 of AZD1222 vaccination. These receptors all come from an adult in good health.

The chain is built from TRBV14 and TRBJ1-2; D call uncertain. The CDR3 is made up of 14 amino acids. Germline V lookup: CDR1 SGHDN, CDR2 FVKESK. Trimming pared 1 base from V and 7 bases from J, leaving 13 bases between. The CDR3 reads CASSQGITTLGYTF. The CDR3 DNA is TGTGCCAGCAGCCAAGGTATAACAACTCTTGGCTACACCTTC.

V is TRBV6-5 and J is TRBJ1-1; D perhaps matches TRBD1 (5 bases). The CDR3 has 14 amino acids. The germline V gene encodes CDR1 MNHEY and CDR2 SVGAGI. Between the trimmed V and J ends, which lost 6 bases and 4 bases, there was a span of 15 bases. The CDR3 DNA follows: TGTGCCAGCAGCTCGGGACCTGGCCGCACTGAAGCTTTCTTT. As protein: CASSSGPGRTEAFF.

The chain uses TRBV5-6 and TRBJ1-5; no definite D call. This CDR3 has 12 residues. Germline V gives CDR1 SGHDT, CDR2 YYEEEE. The V end lost 6 bases, the J end lost 4 bases, and 8 bases lay between the germline ends. This chain's CDR3 is CASNSGNQPQHF. Written as DNA, the CDR3 is TGTGCCAGCAACTCTGGGAATCAGCCCCAGCATTTT.

The gene calls are TRBV28 and TRBJ1-1, with TRBD1 matching over 9 bases. CDR3 length: 11 amino acids. Per the germline V gene, CDR1 is MDHEN and CDR2 is SYDVKM. V was clipped by 5 bases and J by 11 bases; unmatched bases: 3. CDR3 in amino acids: CASSPQGAAFF. The CDR3 DNA sequence: TGTGCCAGCAGTCCACAGGGGGCGGCTTTCTTT. The full variable domain, completed using reference TRBV28 and TRBJ1-1, is DVKVTQSSRYLVKRTGEKVFLECVQDMDHENMFWYRQDPGLGLRLIYFSYDVKMKEKGDIPEGYSVSREKKERFSLILESASTNQTSMYLCASSPQGAAFFGQGTRLTVV.

V and J are TRBV11-2 and TRBJ1-1; D may be TRBD1 (5 bases). Germline CDR1 and CDR2: SGHAT and FQNNGV. The CDR3 is 15 residues long. The V and J ends lost 1 base and 8 bases respectively, with 17 bases between them. CDR3 coding DNA: TGTGCCAGCAGCTTAGCAACGTACAGGCCCCCCGAAGCTTTCTTT. It encodes CASSLATYRPPEAFF.

This clone was recorded a few times. The CDR3 loop reads CASSLRMGDTQYF. CDR3 bases: TGCGCCAGCAGCTTGAGGATGGGAGATACGCAGTATTTT. The genes are TRBV5-1 and TRBJ2-3; D unclear. The CDR3 has 13 amino acids. The germline gives CDR1 SGHRS, CDR2 YFSETQ. V was clipped by 1 base and J by 5 bases, with 8 bases between them. Based on the CDR3 plus reference TRBV5-1 and TRBJ2-3, the full variable domain is KAGVTQTPRYLIKTRGQQVTLSCSPISGHRSVSWYQQTPGQGLQFLFEYFSETQRNKGNFPGRFSGRQFSNSRSEMNVSTLELGDSALYLCASSLRMGDTQYFGPGTRLTVL.

The CDR3 region has the DNA TGTGCCATCAGTGAGATCGGACAGCTCACTGAAGCTTTCTTT. This codes for CAISEIGQLTEAFF. The chain employs TRBV10-3 and TRBJ1-1; tentative D call: TRBD1 (6 bases). Trimming took 2 bases from V and 4 from J, leaving 11 bases between them. The CDR3 spans 14 residues. The germline gives CDR1 ENHRY, CDR2 SYGVKD.

The chain uses TRBV5-1 and TRBJ2-2; D remains unclear. Per the germline V gene, CDR1 is SGHRS and CDR2 is YFSETQ. CDR3 length: 15 amino acids. Trimming stripped 4 bases from V and 5 bases from J, with 15 bases between. CDR3 amino acids: CASSIPLERTGELFF. The DNA of the CDR3 is TGCGCCAGCAGCATACCCCTCGAACGGACCGGGGAGCTGTTTTTT.

V usage is TRBV3-1 (or the pseudogene TRBV3-2) and J usage is TRBJ2-3, with no clear D. CDR1 and CDR2 (germline): LGHDT, YNNKEL (reference sequence). This CDR3 region has 14 residues. V gave up 4 bases and J gave up 5 bases, with 13 bases separating them. The DNA for the CDR3 is TGTGCCAGCAGCCTTCGACGTGGCGGAGATACGCAGTATTTT. This gives the protein CASSLRRGGDTQYF.

The rearrangement joins TRBV5-1 to TRBJ1-5; tentatively, D is TRBD1 (6 bases). V was cut by 4 bases and J by 8 bases, with 19 bases left in between. Looked up from germline, CDR1 is SGHRS and CDR2 is YFSETQ. The length of the CDR3 is 15 residues. Here the CDR3 reads CASSPDVGGREPQHF. In DNA form, the CDR3 reads TGCGCCAGCAGCCCCGACGTGGGGGGGCGCGAGCCCCAGCATTTT. Full variable domain (missing parts from reference TRBV5-1 and TRBJ1-5): KAGVTQTPRYLIKTRGQQVTLSCSPISGHRSVSWYQQTPGQGLQFLFEYFSETQRNKGNFPGRFSGRQFSNSRSEMNVSTLELGDSALYLCASSPDVGGREPQHFGDGTRLSIL.

The rearrangement uses TRBV18 and TRBJ1-1, with unresolved D. With 3 bases removed from V and 1 base from J, the gap between germline ends came to 6 bases. This CDR3 is 13 amino acids long. Germline V gives CDR1 KGHSH, CDR2 LQKENI. CDR3 nucleotide sequence: TGTGCCAGCTCACCGTTAGGGAACACTGAAGCTTTCTTT. This codes for CASSPLGNTEAFF.

The chain employs TRBV5-4 and TRBJ1-1; unclear D gene. The CDR3 covers 15 residues. The V gene lost 4 bases and the J gene lost 0 bases, with 13 bases spanning the gap. Per the germline V gene, CDR1 is SGHNT and CDR2 is YYREEE (reference sequence). The CDR3 here is CASSPSHGLNTEAFF. CDR3 sequence (DNA): TGTGCCAGCAGCCCTTCGCACGGATTGAACACTGAAGCTTTCTTT.

The chain recombines TRBV29-1 with TRBJ1-2; 9 bases line up with TRBD1. The CDR3 has 13 residues. Trimming cost V 7 bases and J 5 bases; bases outside gene matches: 8. Looked up from germline, CDR1 is SQVTM and CDR2 is ANQGSEA. Here the CDR3 reads CSATTGGYYGYTF. In DNA, the CDR3 is TGCAGCGCCACTACAGGGGGCTATTATGGCTACACCTTC.

The chain is built from TRBV18 and TRBJ2-7; unclear D gene. The length of the CDR3 is 16 residues. Germline loops: CDR1 KGHSH, CDR2 LQKENI. Deletions cut 2 bases from V and 0 bases from J, with 14 bases between. The CDR3 protein is CASSPGISLFSYEQYF. The CDR3, as DNA: TGTGCCAGCTCACCAGGGATCTCCCTATTCTCCTACGAGCAGTACTTC.

This sequence joins TRBV30 and TRBJ1-5; 7 bases agree with TRBD1. CDR3 length: 14 amino acids. Per germline, CDR1 GTSNPN and CDR2 SVGIG (reference sequence). Trimming cost V 2 bases and J 2 bases; bases outside gene matches: 3. CDR3 nucleotides: TGTGCCTGGAGTTTGGGACAGCGCAATCAGCCCCAGCATTTT. Amino acids: CAWSLGQRNQPQHF. The complete variable domain, with remaining parts taken from reference TRBV30 and TRBJ1-5, reads SQTIHQWPATLVQPVGSPLSLECTVEGTSNPNLYWYRQAAGRGLQLLFYSVGIGQISSEVPQNLSASRPQDRQFILSSKKLLLSDSGFYLCAWSLGQRNQPQHFGDGTRLSIL.

The chain joins TRBV4-2 to TRBJ1-1, with 8 nucleotides matching TRBD1. Per germline, CDR1 LGHNA and CDR2 YNFKEQ. Losses at the gene ends were 1 base for V and 12 bases for J; bases not matched to a gene: 4. The CDR3 is made up of 12 amino acids. The chain's CDR3 is CASSQGTGFTFF. In nucleotides, the CDR3 is TGTGCCAGCAGCCAAGGGACAGGGTTCACTTTCTTT.

In DNA, the CDR3 is TGTGCCAGCAGTGAAGGAGTCCGGCCGGGAGGCTACACCTTC. Its translation is CASSEGVRPGGYTF. This chain joins TRBV25-1 and TRBJ1-2; D remains unclear. The germline V gene has CDR1 MGHDK and CDR2 SYGVNS. V was clipped by 2 bases and J by 8 bases, with 15 bases between them. The length of the CDR3 is 14 residues.

The chain is built from TRBV27 and TRBJ2-1, with unresolved D. This CDR3 has 15 amino acids. The V and J ends lost 4 bases and 0 bases respectively, with 10 bases between them. Germline V gene data show CDR1 as MNHEY and CDR2 as SMNVEV (reference sequence). For the CDR3, the DNA is TGTGCCAGCAGTTACGGGTTGAGCTCCTACAATGAGCAGTTCTTC. It yields the protein CASSYGLSSYNEQFF.

The chain has TRBV15 and TRBJ2-7; 8 bases fit TRBD2. V dropped 0 bases and J dropped 4; count of bases not matched to a gene: 5. The CDR3 totals 15 residues. CDR1 LNHNV and CDR2 YYDKDF come from the germline V gene (reference sequence). CDR3 in amino acids: CATSREGTRSYEQYF. The CDR3, as DNA: TGTGCCACCAGCAGAGAGGGGACTAGATCGTACGAGCAGTACTTC.

The chain couples TRBV19 to TRBJ2-7; D call uncertain. This CDR3 has 14 residues. From germline, CDR1 is LNHDA and CDR2 SQIVND (reference sequence). V was clipped by 2 bases and J by 0 bases, with 8 bases between them. CDR3 nucleotide sequence: TGTGCCAGTAGTATATCCAGGAGCTCCTACGAGCAGTACTTC. It codes for CASSISRSSYEQYF.